Shown below are 26 T cell receptor beta chains from a single sample sequenced in a study of radiation and T cells in renal cell carcinoma. Profiled with immunoSEQ multiplex PCR; TCRdb holds only in-frame clones, not every one. The profile covers more than 140,000 clones, with 83% appearing a single time and 20% to 25% taken by the ten largest. As to time point: baseline pretreatment blood. Treatment: 15 Gy SBRT to primary tumor, nephrectomy 4 weeks later. The sequencing here drew on blood, taken from a patient whose treatment included radiotherapy and nephrectomy. The receptors were sampled from a woman between 50 and 59 years old with renal cell carcinoma.

The chain is built from TRBV5-1 and TRBJ1-2, with a possible D match to TRBD1 (5 bases). The germline V and J ends were trimmed by 0 bases and 6 bases, with 12 bases remaining between them. The CDR3 sequence is 14 residues long. Germline lookup yields CDR1 SGHRS and CDR2 YFSETQ. Written as DNA, the CDR3 is TGCGCCAGCAGCTTGGCCGGGCAGGGTAATGGCTACACCTTC. This gives the protein CASSLAGQGNGYTF.

The V call is TRBV9, the J call TRBJ2-5; 7 positions match TRBD2. This CDR3 is 14 amino acids long. J was trimmed by 3 bases and V by 0 bases; bases with no gene match: 2. Germline CDR1 reads SGDLS; CDR2 reads YYNGEE. DNA for the CDR3: TGTGCCAGCAGCGTAGGCCTAGCGGAAGAGACCCAGTACTTC. It codes for CASSVGLAEETQYF.

This chain links TRBV29-1 with TRBJ1-1, with D perhaps matching TRBD1 (5 bases). The CDR3 totals 13 residues. Germline values: CDR1 SQVTM, CDR2 ANQGSEA. The V end lost 4 bases, the J end lost 8 bases, and 17 bases lay between the germline ends. The CDR3 is CSVVPRVGAEAFF. DNA for the CDR3: TGCAGCGTTGTTCCCAGGGTGGGAGCCGAAGCTTTCTTT.

This clone was seen just once. The chain employs TRBV2 and TRBJ2-3; 9 positions agree with TRBD1. In germline, CDR1 is SNHLY, CDR2 FYNNEI. V shed 2 bases, J shed 8 bases, and the junction held 8 bases outside the gene matches. The CDR3 covers 15 residues. The CDR3 DNA reads TGTGCCAGCAGTGAAAGCGGGACAGGGCGAGGTACGCAGTATTTT. Protein: CASSESGTGRGTQYF.

The V call is TRBV4-3, the J call TRBJ2-2; D not certain. The V end was cut by 4 bases, the J end by 4 bases, with 10 bases between. This CDR3 has 14 residues. The germline V gene encodes CDR1 LGHNA and CDR2 YSLEER. The CDR3 reads CASSRVPGTGELFF. The CDR3 DNA follows: TGCGCCAGCAGCCGTGTCCCGGGCACCGGGGAGCTGTTTTTT.

The J gene is TRBJ1-4, the V gene TRBV20-1, with TRBD1 matching over 7 bases. The CDR3 is 11 residues long. J lost 10 bases, V lost 6 bases, and 5 bases had no gene match. The germline gives CDR1 DFQATT, CDR2 SNEGSKA (reference sequence). CDR3 region: CSAMYRGKLFF. The CDR3 coding sequence is TGCAGTGCAATGTACAGGGGAAAACTGTTTTTT.

This clone is a singleton in its sample. The chain joins TRBV29-1 to TRBJ2-3, with D uncertain. Trimming stripped 2 bases from V and 3 bases from J, with 3 bases between. CDR3 length: 11 amino acids. The germline gives CDR1 SQVTM, CDR2 ANQGSEA. This chain's CDR3 is CSVEWTDTQYF. The CDR3 region has the DNA TGCAGCGTTGAATGGACAGATACGCAGTATTTT.

The gene calls are TRBV7-9 and TRBJ2-7; 8 bases map to TRBD1. CDR3 length: 14 amino acids. Trimming cost V 4 bases and J 9 bases; bases outside gene matches: 11. Germline-derived CDR1 and CDR2 are SEHNR and FQNEAQ (reference sequence). CDR3 bases: TGTGCCAGCAGCTCCGGGACAGGAGCTTATAGGCAGTACTTC. It codes for CASSSGTGAYRQYF.

CDR3 amino acids: CASITRQGSTEAFF. In DNA, the CDR3 is TGTGCCAGCATCACGAGACAGGGGAGCACTGAAGCTTTCTTT. The rearrangement links TRBV5-4 to TRBJ1-1, with 8 bases lining up with TRBD1. V trimming: 6 bases; J trimming: 4 bases; junction bases outside the gene matches: 8. The CDR3 loop spans 14 amino acids. CDR1 and CDR2 from the germline V gene are SGHNT and YYREEE (reference sequence).

This clone has a handful of counts. This chain joins TRBV7-2 and TRBJ2-5, with TRBD2 as a possible D gene (5 bases). The germline V and J ends were trimmed by 1 base and 5 bases, with 14 bases remaining between them. This CDR3 is built from 15 residues. Germline loops: CDR1 SGHTA, CDR2 FQGNSA. CDR3 region: CASSLGAADRETQYF. As DNA, the CDR3 is TGTGCCAGCAGCTTAGGAGCGGCGGATCGGGAGACCCAGTACTTC.

The V gene is TRBV18, the J gene TRBJ2-5; D uncertain. V dropped 0 bases and J dropped 4 bases, with 3 bases sitting between them. Germline V gene sequence: CDR1 KGHSH, CDR2 LQKENI. The CDR3 covers 12 residues. CDR3 amino acids: CASSPPRETQYF. CDR3 nucleotide sequence: TGTGCCAGCTCACCACCGCGAGAGACCCAGTACTTC. Using reference TRBV18 and TRBJ2-5 for the parts outside the CDR3, the full variable domain is NAGVMQNPRHLVRRRGQEARLRCSPMKGHSHVYWYRQLPEEGLKFMVYLQKENIIDESGMPKERFSAEFPKEGPSILRIQQVVRGDSAAYFCASSPPRETQYFGPGTRLLVL.

The genes are TRBV18 and TRBJ2-7, with 12 bases fitting TRBD1. This CDR3 has 19 residues. CDR1 is KGHSH and CDR2 is LQKENI in the germline V gene. Losses at the gene ends were 3 bases for V and 0 bases for J; bases not matched to a gene: 12. The CDR3 nucleotides are TGTGCCAGCTCACCGTCCGGGGACAGGGGGCGGGTTAGCTCCTACGAGCAGTACTTC. Translation gives CASSPSGDRGRVSSYEQYF.

This clone was detected a few times. This chain joins TRBV27 and TRBJ1-2; 8 bases agree with TRBD1. The CDR3 loop spans 15 amino acids. V shed 3 bases and J 2 bases; nucleotides not matched to a gene: 5. Germline loops: CDR1 MNHEY, CDR2 SMNVEV (reference sequence). CDR3: CASSFSRGRNYGYTF. CDR3 bases: TGTGCCAGCAGTTTTTCCAGGGGGCGCAACTATGGCTACACCTTC.

This rearrangement joins TRBV20-1 to TRBJ1-1; D is ambiguous. The CDR3 has 11 amino acids. Germline lookup yields CDR1 DFQATT and CDR2 SNEGSKA (reference sequence). Trimming pared 8 bases from V and 1 base from J, leaving 8 bases between. CDR3 in amino acids: CSSKENTEAFF. The DNA for the CDR3 is TGCAGTAGCAAGGAGAACACTGAAGCTTTCTTT.

The chain uses TRBV28 and TRBJ1-5; D not certain. The V gene lost 2 bases and the J gene lost 5 bases, with 7 bases spanning the gap. In germline, CDR1 is MDHEN, CDR2 SYDVKM. CDR3 length: 13 amino acids. The CDR3, as DNA: TGTGCCAGCAGTTTAGGGCAAGATCAGCCCCAGCATTTT. It codes for CASSLGQDQPQHF.

The chain couples TRBV10-3 to TRBJ1-6, with a tentative D call TRBD1 (6 bases). The CDR3 consists of 16 residues. Germline V gene lookup returns CDR1 ENHRY and CDR2 SYGVKD. V lost 3 bases, J lost 7 bases, and 16 bases lay in between. CDR3 amino acids: CAISEMGAIPNSPLHF. The CDR3 DNA reads TGTGCCATCAGTGAAATGGGGGCCATCCCAAATTCACCCCTCCACTTT.

In the case of this clone: Other DNA sequences in this sample translate to the same CDR3. The chain has TRBV9 and TRBJ1-2, with D unresolved. Per the germline V gene, CDR1 is SGDLS and CDR2 is YYNGEE. This CDR3 has 13 residues. Deletions cut 3 bases from V and 3 bases from J, with 9 bases between. CDR3 bases: TGTGCCAGCAGCGCGAGGGTTGACTATGGCTACACCTTC. It is translated as CASSARVDYGYTF.

This chain links TRBV7-8 with TRBJ2-1; 11 nucleotides line up with TRBD2. V trimming: 1 base; J trimming: 6 bases; junction bases outside the gene matches: 2. Germline V CDR1 and CDR2: SGHVS, FQNEAQ. This CDR3 is built from 15 residues. CDR3 bases: TGTGCCAGCAGCTTAGGGACTAGCGGGCTCAATGAGCAGTTCTTC. It yields the protein CASSLGTSGLNEQFF. The variable domain in full, completed from reference TRBV7-8 and TRBJ2-1, reads GAGVSQSPRYKVAKRGQDVALRCDPISGHVSLFWYQQALGQGPEFLTYFQNEAQLDKSGLPSDRFFAERPEGSVSTLKIQRTQQEDSAVYLCASSLGTSGLNEQFFGPGTRLTVL.

This rearrangement joins TRBV10-3 to TRBJ1-1, with 7 nucleotides matching TRBD1. This CDR3 contains 15 residues. Germline V gene sequence: CDR1 ENHRY, CDR2 SYGVKD. The junction had 5 bases not matched to a gene; V was cut back by 4 bases and J by 0 bases. In DNA form, the CDR3 reads TGTGCCATCAGTGGGGGGACAGCAATGAACACTGAAGCTTTCTTT. Protein: CAISGGTAMNTEAFF.

In this sample, this clone turned up once. This sequence joins TRBV2 and TRBJ1-1; D ambiguous. The CDR3 runs 14 residues. V was trimmed by 2 bases and J by 0 bases, leaving 7 bases between them. Germline CDR1 is SNHLY and CDR2 is FYNNEI. As DNA, the CDR3 is TGTGCCAGCAGTGAACTAGGGATGAACACTGAAGCTTTCTTT. Its protein product is CASSELGMNTEAFF.

The CDR3 DNA follows: TGTGCCAGCAGCTTGTCGGATGACAGGGTTGAAGCTTTCTTT. Translated: CASSLSDDRVEAFF. The J gene is TRBJ1-1, the V gene TRBV7-9; 7 bases agree with TRBD1. The V gene's germline CDR1 is SEHNR and CDR2 FQNEAQ (reference sequence). Unmatched junction bases numbered 8, after V lost 3 bases and J lost 7 bases. The CDR3 spans 14 residues. Full variable domain (rest looked up from reference TRBV7-9 and TRBJ1-1): DTGVSQNPRHKITKRGQNVTFRCDPISEHNRLYWYRQTLGQGPEFLTYFQNEAQLEKSRLLSDRFSAERPKGSFSTLEIQRTEQGDSAMYLCASSLSDDRVEAFFGQGTRLTVV.

The CDR3 here is CASSYTSGSSYEQYF. In nucleotides, the CDR3 is TGTGCCAGCAGCTACACTAGCGGGAGTTCCTACGAGCAGTACTTC. The rearrangement uses TRBV7-2 and TRBJ2-7; TRBD2 aligns across 11 bases. The germline V gene encodes CDR1 SGHTA and CDR2 FQGNSA. The CDR3 has 15 amino acids. V gave up 4 bases and J gave up 1 base; unmatched junction bases: 3.

J is TRBJ1-2 and V is TRBV7-6; D not resolved. Germline V gene data show CDR1 as SGHVS and CDR2 as FNYEAQ. Deletions cut 1 base from V and 5 bases from J, with 11 bases between. CDR3 length equals 14 residues. In nucleotides, the CDR3 is TGTGCCAGCAGCTTAGAGGCCATAACGTATGGCTACACCTTC. Translated: CASSLEAITYGYTF.

This chain joins TRBV10-3 and TRBJ1-2; D may be TRBD1 (5 bases). Per germline, CDR1 ENHRY and CDR2 SYGVKD. CDR3 length: 15 residues. Trimming left V 3 bases short and J 0 bases short, with 11 bases between. This CDR3 is CAISEGRGANYGYTF. As DNA, the CDR3 is TGTGCCATCAGTGAAGGAAGGGGCGCTAACTATGGCTACACCTTC.

The chain has TRBV6-1 and TRBJ1-5; 12 bases agree with TRBD1. CDR1 MNHNS and CDR2 SASEGT come from the germline V gene. With 6 bases clipped from V and 2 bases from J, the junction kept 2 bases outside the gene matches. This CDR3 comprises 15 residues. The CDR3 nucleotides are TGTGCCAGCAGGGGACAGGGGGCGGGCAATCAGCCCCAGCATTTT. The encoded protein is CASRGQGAGNQPQHF.

This clone was picked up a small number of times. This chain connects TRBV4-3 to TRBJ2-7; 10 bases are a match to TRBD1. The CDR3 covers 14 residues. Germline V gives CDR1 LGHNA, CDR2 YSLEER. The V gene end was trimmed by 1 base and the J gene end by 7 bases; junction bases not matched to a gene: 4. The CDR3 loop is CASSQAGQGTEQYF. CDR3 DNA sequence: TGCGCCAGCAGCCAAGCGGGACAGGGGACGGAGCAGTACTTC.